Following are 20 T cell receptor beta chains from one sample sequenced in a study of spatial heterogeneity in lung cancer. One entry per CDR3 protein results from TCRdb running MiXCR on the 5' RACE reads. This sample carries tens of thousands of distinct CDR3 sequences, about 5.8% of them seen once, and the ten largest clones take roughly 10%. The time point was: sample taken at primary tumor resection. No cells were sorted before sequencing. The whole RNA sequenced was extracted from tumor, nontumor lung or frozen PBMC. The sample was PBMCs, taken at surgery. The receptors originated from a male donor with early-stage non-small cell lung cancer.

This clonotype was picked up many times. This chain uses TRBV10-2 with TRBJ2-7, with D possibly matching TRBD2 (6 bases). The CDR3 totals 15 residues. V lost 0 bases to trimming and J lost 3 bases, with 12 bases between them. CDR1 WSHSY and CDR2 SAAADI come from the germline V gene. The CDR3 DNA reads as TGCGCCAGCAGTGAGTCGAACCGGGGGAGCTACGAGCAGTACTTC. The encoded protein is CASSESNRGSYEQYF.

In this sample, this clonotype turned up many times. The chain couples TRBV7-9 to TRBJ1-2; 7 bases line up with TRBD1. This CDR3 contains 16 residues. V lost 2 bases, J lost 2 bases, and 8 bases stayed unmatched. Germline lookup yields CDR1 SEHNR and CDR2 FQNEAQ (reference sequence). The CDR3 here is CASSLLTRTGNYGYTF. CDR3 coding DNA: TGTGCCAGCAGCTTATTGACCCGGACAGGAAACTATGGCTACACCTTC.

In this sample, this clonotype turned up many times. This chain links TRBV7-2 with TRBJ2-3; maybe TRBD2 (5 bases). This CDR3 is built from 14 residues. The germline V gene has CDR1 SGHTA and CDR2 FQGNSA. Deletions cut 0 bases from V and 5 bases from J, with 9 bases between. The CDR3 is CASSLALGLDTQYF. The CDR3 DNA is TGTGCCAGCAGCTTAGCGCTCGGACTAGATACGCAGTATTTT.

This clonotype came up many times. The chain carries TRBV12-3 or TRBV12-4 and TRBJ1-1, with D perhaps matching TRBD1 (6 bases). With 8 bases removed from V and 0 bases from J, the gap between germline ends came to 19 bases. This CDR3 is built from 16 residues. The chain's CDR3 is CASLLRGGWLNTEAFF. In DNA form, the CDR3 reads TGTGCCAGCCTTCTCCGAGGGGGTTGGCTGAACACTGAAGCTTTCTTT.

This clonotype has at least ten counts. The chain joins TRBV27 to TRBJ2-7; tentative D call: TRBD2 (6 bases). The CDR3 sequence is 14 residues long. V was trimmed by 3 bases and J by 5 bases, leaving 14 bases between them. Germline assignment: CDR1 MNHEY and CDR2 SMNVEV (reference sequence). CDR3 sequence: CASSFQRAVNEQYF. For the CDR3, the DNA is TGTGCCAGCAGTTTCCAGCGGGCGGTCAACGAGCAGTACTTC.

This clonotype was observed many times. CDR3 loop: CASSLVPGAGANVLTF. The CDR3 DNA is TGTGCCAGCAGCTTAGTACCGGGTGCAGGGGCCAACGTCCTGACTTTC. V and J are TRBV7-8 and TRBJ2-6; D ambiguous. CDR1 is SGHVS, CDR2 FQNEAQ, per germline. Trimming took 1 base from V and 4 from J, leaving 11 bases between them. CDR3 length: 16 residues.

This clonotype has ten or more counts. The chain has TRBV9 and TRBJ2-7, with a weak D call TRBD2 (6 bases). Germline V CDR1 and CDR2: SGDLS, YYNGEE. The CDR3 consists of 13 residues. Trimming took off 1 base at V and 12 bases at J, with 17 bases between the two ends. The CDR3 DNA follows: TGTGCCAGCAGCGTAACTTCTACGGGGGAACGGTACTTC. As protein: CASSVTSTGERYF.

This clonotype was seen a few times. This sequence joins TRBV6-2 or TRBV6-3 and TRBJ1-5; 8 bases are a match to TRBD1. V lost 6 bases, J lost 3 bases, and 4 bases stayed unmatched. Germline loops: CDR1 MNHEY, CDR2 SVGEGT. This CDR3 has 14 amino acids. CDR3 region: CASRDRVPNQPQHF. The CDR3 bases are TGTGCCAGCAGGGACAGGGTCCCCAATCAGCCCCAGCATTTT.

This clonotype has at least ten counts. CDR3 amino acids: CASSQRGLAGGLTGELFF. CDR3 nucleotide sequence: TGTGCCAGCAGCCAACGGGGACTAGCGGGAGGCCTGACCGGGGAGCTGTTTTTT. V and J are TRBV3-1 and TRBJ2-2, with 15 positions matching TRBD2. V lost 2 bases and J lost 5; bases outside the gene matches: 6. The CDR3 extends over 18 amino acids. Per germline, CDR1 LGHDT and CDR2 YNNKEL (reference sequence).

At least ten counts were recorded for this clonotype. V usage is TRBV29-1 and J usage is TRBJ1-1; D unclear. CDR3 length equals 13 residues. V shed 4 bases and J shed 6 bases, with 15 bases lying between them. In germline, CDR1 is SQVTM, CDR2 ANQGSEA. The DNA of the CDR3 is TGCAGCGTTGGAGCAAGGTCAGGCGCTGAAGCTTTCTTT. Its protein product is CSVGARSGAEAFF. Based on the CDR3 plus reference TRBV29-1 and TRBJ1-1, the full variable domain is SAVISQKPSRDICQRGTSLTIQCQVDSQVTMMFWYRQQPGQSLTLIATANQGSEATYESGFVIDKFPISRPNLTFSTLTVSNMSPEDSSIYLCSVGARSGAEAFFGQGTRLTVV.

This clonotype came up many times. The chain recombines TRBV21-1 with TRBJ2-7; the table gives TRBD2 as D, unverified against the DNA. TRBV21-1 is described as a pseudogene. The CDR3 is made up of 18 amino acids. The CDR3 is CASSKPPGTSGREDEQYF. In DNA form, the CDR3 reads TGTGCCAGCAGCAAACCCCCTGGGACTAGCGGGAGGGAAGACGAGCAGTACTTC.

This clonotype was counted ten times or more. This chain links TRBV18 with TRBJ1-2; D gene uncertain. V gave up 3 bases and J gave up 3 bases, with 14 bases separating them. This CDR3 region has 15 residues. Germline loops: CDR1 KGHSH, CDR2 LQKENI. Written as DNA, the CDR3 is TGTGCCAGCTCACCGAGGGCAGGTGAGGACTATGGCTACACCTTC. This gives the protein CASSPRAGEDYGYTF.

This clonotype was seen repeatedly, ten times or more. The chain combines TRBV20-1 with TRBJ2-1; 11 bases are a match to TRBD2. CDR1 and CDR2 (germline): DFQATT, SNEGSKA (reference sequence). CDR3 length equals 16 residues. The J segment lost 8 bases and the V segment lost 2 bases, leaving 11 bases of the junction unmatched. CDR3 nucleotides: TGCAGTGCTAGACCTACACTAGCGGGAGTTTGGTATGAGCAGTTCTTC. As protein: CSARPTLAGVWYEQFF.

In this sample, this clonotype turned up many times. This sequence joins TRBV4-1 and TRBJ2-1; D unresolved. Trimming removed 2 bases from V and 6 bases from J, with 14 bases in between. CDR1 and CDR2 (germline): MGHRA, YSYEKL. There are 15 residues in the CDR3. CDR3 in DNA: TGCGCCAGCAGCCAATCAACGGCCCGCAGCAATGAGCAGTTCTTC. This gives the protein CASSQSTARSNEQFF.

This clonotype was seen at least ten times. The chain couples TRBV7-9 to TRBJ2-1; D may match TRBD1 or TRBD2 (5 bases each). Germline V gene sequence: CDR1 SEHNR, CDR2 FQNEAQ (reference sequence). Trimming took 5 bases from V and 0 from J, leaving 8 bases between them. This CDR3 region has 14 residues. The CDR3 DNA is TGTGCCAGCAGCCGGGACCACTCCTACAATGAGCAGTTCTTC. Translating gives CASSRDHSYNEQFF.

The chain uses TRBV4-2 and TRBJ2-1; 8 bases match TRBD2. The V and J ends lost 2 bases and 3 bases, in that order; junction bases with no gene match: 9. This CDR3 is built from 17 residues. Germline lookup yields CDR1 LGHNA and CDR2 YNFKEQ. The chain's CDR3 is CASSQNPSGSRYNEQFF. The CDR3 coding sequence is TGTGCCAGCAGCCAAAACCCCAGCGGGAGCCGCTACAATGAGCAGTTCTTC.

Worth noting for this clonotype: It is likely a read error, because the conserved phenylalanine at the end of the CDR3 is missing. The CDR3 region has the DNA TGTGCCAGCAGGAAGTTACCGGGGGAAGATGAGCAGTTCTAC. Protein product: CASRKLPGEDEQFY. The gene calls are TRBV6-2 or TRBV6-3 and TRBJ2-1; perhaps TRBD2 as D (6 bases). This CDR3 spans 14 amino acids. V gave up 6 bases and J gave up 8 bases, with 17 bases separating them. In germline, CDR1 is MNHEY, CDR2 SVGEGT.

J is TRBJ2-2 and V is TRBV19; 7 bases map to TRBD1. The V gene end was trimmed by 4 bases and the J gene end by 1 base; junction bases not matched to a gene: 3. Germline V gives CDR1 LNHDA, CDR2 SQIVND (reference sequence). The CDR3 contains 15 residues. Here the CDR3 DNA reads TGTGCCAGTAGTACCGGGACAGAGAACACCGGGGAGCTGTTTTTT. It is translated as CASSTGTENTGELFF. Together with reference TRBV19 and TRBJ2-2, the CDR3 gives the full variable domain: DGGITQSPKYLFRKEGQNVTLSCEQNLNHDAMYWYRQDPGQGLRLIYYSQIVNDFQKGDIAEGYSVSREKKESFPLTVTSAQKNPTAFYLCASSTGTENTGELFFGEGSRLTVL.

There are many counts of this clonotype. V usage is TRBV5-1 and J usage is TRBJ1-2; 7 bases line up with TRBD1. Trimming removed 4 bases from V and 4 bases from J; junction bases left unmatched: 7. Looked up from germline, CDR1 is SGHRS and CDR2 is YFSETQ. This CDR3 region has 14 residues. CDR3 DNA: TGCGCCAGCAGCAATCAACAGGGGTTCTATGGCTACACCTTC. It specifies CASSNQQGFYGYTF.

This clonotype was observed at least ten times. CDR3 coding DNA: TGTGCCAGCAGCAAAGACGGACAGGGGGCCTACAATGAGCAGTTCTTC. Translation: CASSKDGQGAYNEQFF. The rearrangement links TRBV7-7 to TRBJ2-1; the match to TRBD1 covers 10 bases. This CDR3 contains 16 residues. Looked up from germline, CDR1 is SSHAT and CDR2 is FNYEAQ (reference sequence). The V segment lost 5 bases and the J segment 2 bases; nucleotides outside the gene matches: 6.